The following is a TCR beta chain sequence with its context. This sample was included in a study of blood T cell repertoires in COVID-19. Authors' data handling: From reference gene primer amplification, estimates of nucleated cell counts were derived. The table came from immunoSEQ multiplex PCR; TCRdb's copy has only in-frame clones and leaves some out. Clonal size and the V and J genes are those of that table, whereas D and trimming came from the DNA. The sample shows almost 350,000 clones, approximately 90% of them seen only once. The TCR was taken from a woman aged 60-75 years with COVID-19, enrolled during active disease. Material: peripheral blood.

CDR3 protein: CASSEGQGPLLGTQYF. The CDR3 nucleotides are TGTGCCAGCAGCGAGGGACAGGGACCACTCTTGGGGACCCAGTACTTC. The chain recombines TRBV5-8 with TRBJ2-5; 9 bases are shared with TRBD1. Losses at the gene ends were 4 bases for V and 7 bases for J; bases not matched to a gene: 14. CDR1 and CDR2 (germline): SGHTS, YDEGEE. CDR3 size: 16 residues. The full variable domain, rest sourced from reference TRBV5-8 and TRBJ2-5, is EAGVTQSPTHLIKTRGQQATLRCSPISGHTSVYWYQQALGLGLQFLLWYDEGEERNRGNFPPRFSGRQFPNYSSELNVNALELEDSALYLCASSEGQGPLLGTQYFGPGTRLLVL.